Sequencing of this TCR beta chain was carried out in a study of regulatory T cells in long-lasting Graves disease. Study-level findings and limits: Persistent Graves' patients showed less TCR diversity than newly diagnosed ones. Clonotypes that were public and shared totalled approximately 3,000 in persistent patients versus 850 to 1,000 in new patients.

iRepertoire HTBI primers and Arm-PCR of CDR3 regions built TCR beta libraries. TCRdb recomputed calls from the multiplex PCR reads with MiXCR, one row per CDR3 protein. The table lists about 420,000 distinct CDR3 sequences, roughly a quarter of them singletons, with roughly a quarter in the top ten. This clonotype was seen ten or more times. The target antigen is unknown. The CDR3 has 12 amino acids. Germline V gives CDR1 MNHEY, CDR2 SMNVEV (reference sequence). The V end was cut by 9 bases, the J end by 7 bases, with 12 bases between. Time point noted: persistent/refractory GD, antithyroid drugs over 5 years with positive TRAb. Generation of the TCR library employed RNA extracted from PBMCs. Per American Thyroid Association guidelines, Graves' disease was diagnosed.

This sequence originates from a female donor with Graves disease. This chain uses TRBV27 with TRBJ1-4; the D gene is possibly TRBD1 (5 bases). This specimen was peripheral blood mononuclear cells (PBMCs), taken when the disease was refractory, from a patient treated with antithyroid drugs. Here the CDR3 DNA reads TGTGCCAGGGGGCTAGTCAGTGAAAAACTGTTTTTT. This sequence encodes CARGLVSEKLFF.